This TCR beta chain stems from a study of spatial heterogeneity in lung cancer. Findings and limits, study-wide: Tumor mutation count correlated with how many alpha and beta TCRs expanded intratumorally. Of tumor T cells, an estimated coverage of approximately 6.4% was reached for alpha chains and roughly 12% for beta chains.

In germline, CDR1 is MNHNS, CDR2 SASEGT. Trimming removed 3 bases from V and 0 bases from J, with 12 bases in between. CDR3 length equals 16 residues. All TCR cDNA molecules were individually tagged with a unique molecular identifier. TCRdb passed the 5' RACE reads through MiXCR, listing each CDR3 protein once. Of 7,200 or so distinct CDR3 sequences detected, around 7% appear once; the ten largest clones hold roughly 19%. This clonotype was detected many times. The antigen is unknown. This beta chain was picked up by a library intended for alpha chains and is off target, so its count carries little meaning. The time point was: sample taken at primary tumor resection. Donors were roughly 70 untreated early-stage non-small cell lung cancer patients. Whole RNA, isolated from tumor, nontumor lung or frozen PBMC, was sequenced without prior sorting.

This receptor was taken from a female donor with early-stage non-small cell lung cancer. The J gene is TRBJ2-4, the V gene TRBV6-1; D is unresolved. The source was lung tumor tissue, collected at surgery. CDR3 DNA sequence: TGTGCCAGCAGTGATGCCCAAATTTTAGCCAAAAACATTCAGTACTTC. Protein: CASSDAQILAKNIQYF.